This is a list of T cell receptor beta chains from one sample in a study of blood T cell repertoires in COVID-19. Assay used: immunoSEQ multiplex PCR; TCRdb lists only in-frame clones, some missing. The sample lists 93,000 or so clones; around 90% were seen once. Sequencing was done on a sample of peripheral blood. All receptors come from a woman over 75 in a cohort sampled during active COVID-19. Each CDR3 is given with its conserved first and last residue. The order of the fields is J gene, V gene, clone size, D gene, CDR3 DNA, CDR3 protein. A D gene is named only where the DNA matches it firmly. The size of a clone is reported for some rows only, either as once, few or many, or as a class for expanded clones.

TRBJ2-7 TRBV13 - TRBD2 TGTGCCAGCACCTACCGGGGCGGGGGGGCCCCCTACGAGCAGTACTTC CASTYRGGGAPYEQYF
TRBJ2-3 TRBV11-3 - TRBD2 TGTGCCAGCAGCTTAGCGGGGGGAACAGATACGCAGTATTTT CASSLAGGTDTQYF
TRBJ2-7 TRBV15 - - TGTGCCACCAGCGCGAGTAGGGGATCCTACGAGCAGTACTTC CATSASRGSYEQYF
TRBJ2-1 TRBV24-1 - TRBD1 TGTGCCACCAGTGATGCACAGGGGAAACGGGAGCAGTTCTTC CATSDAQGKREQFF
TRBJ1-1 TRBV19 - - TGTGCCAGTAGTATCGGAGATTACTTTGAAGCTTTCTTT CASSIGDYFEAFF
TRBJ2-1 TRBV10-1 - TRBD2 TGCGCCAGCAGTGAATTAGCGGGAGTTCCTGAGCAGTTCTTC CASSELAGVPEQFF
TRBJ1-2 TRBV24-1 few TRBD1 TGTGCCACCAGTGATGGCTCTCAGGGGGCAGATGGCTACACCTTC CATSDGSQGADGYTF
TRBJ2-7 TRBV30 - TRBD1 TGTGCCTGTAACAGGGGGTCGTCCTACGAGCAGTACTTC CACNRGSSYEQYF
TRBJ2-1 TRBV27 - TRBD1 TGTGCCAGCAAACCCGGGACAGCATACAATGAGCAGTTCTTC CASKPGTAYNEQFF
TRBJ2-1 TRBV4-1 - - TGCGCCAGCAGCCTAATCCCCCAGGGAGGAGGGTACAATGAGCAGTTCTTC CASSLIPQGGGYNEQFF
TRBJ2-7 TRBV5-4 - TRBD1 TGTGCCAGCCGCCGGGACAGCGGAGGTAACGAGCAGTACTTC CASRRDSGGNEQYF
TRBJ1-6 TRBV2 - - TGTGCCAGCAAATCGCAGGGATCCAATTCACCCCTCCACTTT CASKSQGSNSPLHF
TRBJ1-1 TRBV28 - - TGTGCCAGCAGTCCCCCAGGAAACTTGGGGAACACTGAAGCTTTCTTT CASSPPGNLGNTEAFF
TRBJ1-4 TRBV6-6 - TRBD1 TGTGCCAGCTGGAGACAGGGTTTTAATGAAAAACTGTTTTTT CASWRQGFNEKLFF
TRBJ2-4 TRBV6-1 - - TGTGCCAGCAGTGAAGTAGGAGTAGCCAAAAACATTCAGTACTTC CASSEVGVAKNIQYF
TRBJ1-3 TRBV19 - - TGTGCCTCCAGCGGGGGGCTCGGAAACACCATATATTTT CASSGGLGNTIYF
TRBJ2-7 TRBV19 - TRBD2 TGTGCCAGTAGAAGTGGTGGCCTAGCGGGGACCTACGAGCAGTACTTC CASRSGGLAGTYEQYF
TRBJ1-2 TRBV19 - - TGTGCCAGTAGTATACCCCGGGACTCAGCTGGCTACACCTTC CASSIPRDSAGYTF
TRBJ2-6 TRBV5-1 - TRBD1 TGCGCCAGCAGCGTCGACAGGGCTGGGGCCAACGTCCTGACTTTC CASSVDRAGANVLTF
TRBJ2-1 TRBV11-3 - TRBD2 TGTGCCAGCAGCCCCCACGGGACTAGCGGGTATGAGCAGTTCTTC CASSPHGTSGYEQFF
TRBJ1-5 TRBV6-5 - - TGTGCCAGCAGCCCGGGGGGAAGGGGCAATCAGCCCCAGCATTTT CASSPGGRGNQPQHF
TRBJ1-5 TRBV2 - TRBD1 TGTGCCAGCAGTCGACAGGGTTCGGCCCAGCATTTT CASSRQGSAQHF
TRBJ1-3 TRBV4-2 - - TGTGCCAGCAGCCAAGACCACAGCTCTGGAAACACCATATATTTT CASSQDHSSGNTIYF
TRBJ1-3 TRBV14 - TRBD1 TGTGCCAGCAGCCAGGGACAGGCCATTCACTTCTCTGGAAACACCATATATTTT CASSQGQAIHFSGNTIYF
TRBJ1-5 TRBV3-1/TRBV3-2 - - TGTGCCAGCAGCCAAAGGGGGGGGCAGCCCCAGCATTTT CASSQRGGQPQHF
TRBJ2-5 TRBV7-3 - TRBD2 TGTGCCAGCAGCGTTAGAGCGGGATTCCAAGAGACCCAGTACTTC CASSVRAGFQETQYF
TRBJ2-2 TRBV19 - TRBD2 TGTGCCAGTCAGACCCCGACTAGCGGAGCCCCGAACACCGGGGAGCTGTTTTTT CASQTPTSGAPNTGELFF